This T cell receptor beta chain is drawn from a study of control samples from healthy donors and cancer patients. In this sample, this clone turned up once. Germline CDR1 is SGHRS and CDR2 is YFSETQ. The V end lost 8 bases, the J end lost 2 bases, and 15 bases lay between the germline ends. This CDR3 has 14 amino acids. Profiling relied on immunoSEQ multiplex PCR, and the TCRdb table lists in-frame clones only, not all of them. The sample gives approximately 84,000 clones, about four fifths of which show up once; approximately 9.8% is in the top ten. The receptor's source is a woman in her fifties or sixties in good health. The sequencing sample was made of blood. The chain links TRBV5-1 to TRBJ2-3; D unresolved. CDR3 DNA sequence: TGCGCCAGTAAATCTAGTACCGTCACAGATACGCAGTATTTT. It codes for CASKSSTVTDTQYF.